This T cell receptor beta chain was recorded in a study of human T cells and chemical hapten exposure. Study as a whole: Patch testing placed 0.01% DPC on the upper back, with readings at 6 days.

Time point described: pre-sensitization, week 0. Treatment specified: therapeutic diphenylcyclopropenone sensitization with weekly scalp DPC. During construction of the library, unique molecular identifiers were attached to individual cDNA molecules for quantitative, reproducible TCR counting. Authors' methods: Per sample, the median was approximately 100,000 TCRs, with values from roughly 23,000 to 640,000. TCRdb used MiXCR to reprocess the RACE reads, holding one entry per CDR3 protein. The V and J calls reflect TCRdb's pipeline rather than the authors' work. Among 95,000 to 150,000 distinct CDR3 sequences listed, roughly 13% were seen once. This clonotype was recorded many times. V dropped 4 bases and J dropped 4 bases, with 10 bases sitting between them. The CDR3 is 13 residues long. CDR1 is SGHDN, CDR2 FVKESK, per germline.

The sample here was whole blood, taken in connection with sensitization to the hapten diphenylcyclopropenone (DPC). The gene calls are TRBV14 and TRBJ1-2; D is uncertain. The receptor was isolated from a woman between 18 and 29 years old with alopecia areata. Some clones in this sample may be carry-over from other donors' samples. The CDR3 region is CASSPGRSYGYTF. CDR3 coding DNA: TGTGCCAGCAGCCCGGGGAGGTCCTATGGCTACACCTTC.